This T cell receptor (delta chain) stems from a study of Vδ1+ human thymocytes. On this clone itself: Its antigen is undetermined.

Study-wide results and limits: About 20% of thymic delta-chain sequences were Vdelta2, with few Vdelta3, unlike blood Vdelta1+ controls. Highly polyclonal TRG and TRD repertoires with Gaussian CDR3 length distributions appeared in thymus.

Alphabeta T cells were depleted, then CD3+ Vdelta1+ Vdelta2- thymocytes were FACS-sorted. The template was reverse-transcribed extracted RNA. The CDR3 regions were amplified by multiplex PCR from V-gene primers to a constant-region primer. TCRdb re-analyzed the multiplex PCR reads via CATT. The table records approximately 58,000 delta-chain clones, roughly 16% of them present only once. The CDR3 runs 20 residues. The ends were cut back, 2 bases at V and 2 bases at J, with 27 bases in the middle. Germline CDR1 reads TSWWSYY; CDR2 reads QGS. The V and J genes are TRDV1 and TRDJ1; weak D call: TRDD2 (6 bases). This TCR was sampled from a girl under three years old who had congenital heart surgery. The specimen was Vdelta1+ gamma-delta thymocytes from the thymus. Documented subset: FACS-sorted CD3+ TCRalphabeta- TCRVdelta1+ TCRVdelta2- thymocytes. The CDR3 sequence is CALGEMAWQSYGSRTDKLIF. In nucleotides, the CDR3 is TGTGCTCTTGGGGAAATGGCGTGGCAGTCCTACGGTAGTCGAACCGATAAACTCATCTTT.